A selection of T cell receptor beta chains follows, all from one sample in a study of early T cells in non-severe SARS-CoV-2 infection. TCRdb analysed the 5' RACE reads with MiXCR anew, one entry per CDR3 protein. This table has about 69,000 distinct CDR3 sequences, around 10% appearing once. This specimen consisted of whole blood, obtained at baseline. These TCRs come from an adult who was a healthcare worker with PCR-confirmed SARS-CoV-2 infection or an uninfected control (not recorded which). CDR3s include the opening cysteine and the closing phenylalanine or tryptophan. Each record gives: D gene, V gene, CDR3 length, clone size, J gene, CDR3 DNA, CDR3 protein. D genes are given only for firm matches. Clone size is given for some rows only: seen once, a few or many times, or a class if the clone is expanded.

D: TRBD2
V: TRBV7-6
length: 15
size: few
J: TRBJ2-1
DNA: TGTGCCAGCAGCTTAGACAGCGGGGGGCGCAATGAGCAGTTCTTC
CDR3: CASSLDSGGRNEQFF

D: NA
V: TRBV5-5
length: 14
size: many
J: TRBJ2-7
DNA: TGTGCCAGCAGCTTGGTTGCGGGATCCTACGAGCAGTACTTC
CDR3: CASSLVAGSYEQYF

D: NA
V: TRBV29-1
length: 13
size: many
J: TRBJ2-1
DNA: TGCAGCACCTCTCACCTCTCCTACAATGAGCAGTTCTTC
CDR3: CSTSHLSYNEQFF

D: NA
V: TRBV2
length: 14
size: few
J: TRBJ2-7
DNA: TGTGCCAGCAGTGAGCAGGGCCTCACCTACGAGCAGTACTTC
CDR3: CASSEQGLTYEQYF

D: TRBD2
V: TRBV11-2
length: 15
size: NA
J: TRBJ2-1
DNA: TGTGCCAGCAAGTTGAGGGGACTAGCCTACAATGAGCAGTTCTTC
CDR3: CASKLRGLAYNEQFF

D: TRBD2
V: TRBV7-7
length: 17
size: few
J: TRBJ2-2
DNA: TGTGCCAGCAGCTCAGTGGGCCTAGCGGGGGTTACCGGGGAGCTGTTTTTT
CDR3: CASSSVGLAGVTGELFF

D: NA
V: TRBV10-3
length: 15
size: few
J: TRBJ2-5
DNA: TGTGCCATCAGTGAGTCGCACAGTAAGGGGGAGACCCAGTACTTC
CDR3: CAISESHSKGETQYF

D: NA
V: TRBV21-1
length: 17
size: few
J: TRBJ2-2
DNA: TGTGCCAGCAGCAGACCCCGCGGGGGAGCGCACACCGGGGAGCTGTTTTTT
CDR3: CASSRPRGGAHTGELFF

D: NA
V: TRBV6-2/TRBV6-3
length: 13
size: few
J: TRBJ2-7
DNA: TGTGCCAGCAGTTACCGCACCCTCTACGAGCAGTACTTC
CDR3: CASSYRTLYEQYF

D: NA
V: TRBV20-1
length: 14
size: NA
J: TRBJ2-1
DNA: TGCAGTGCTAGAGAAGGGGGTTACTACAATGAGCAGTTCTTC
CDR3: CSAREGGYYNEQFF

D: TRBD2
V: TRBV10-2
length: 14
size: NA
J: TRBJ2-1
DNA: TGCGCCAGCAGCGGACTAGCGGGGGGGAATGAGCAGTTCTTC
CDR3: CASSGLAGGNEQFF

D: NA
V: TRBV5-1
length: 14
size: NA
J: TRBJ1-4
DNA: TGCGCCAGCAGCCGCGGGACCGAGAATGAAAAACTGTTTTTT
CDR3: CASSRGTENEKLFF

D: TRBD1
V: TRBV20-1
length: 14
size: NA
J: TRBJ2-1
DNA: TGCAGTGCTAGCACAGGGGACGATTACAATGAGCAGTTCTTC
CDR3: CSASTGDDYNEQFF

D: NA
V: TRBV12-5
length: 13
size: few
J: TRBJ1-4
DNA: TGTGCTAGTGGTATGCACGAGGTCGGAAAACTGTTTTTT
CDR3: CASGMHEVGKLFF

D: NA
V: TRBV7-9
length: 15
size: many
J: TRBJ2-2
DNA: TGTGCCAGCAGCCGGATCGGACAGAACACCGGGGAGCTGTTTTTT
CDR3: CASSRIGQNTGELFF

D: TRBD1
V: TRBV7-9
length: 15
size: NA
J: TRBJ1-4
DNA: TGTGCCAGCAGCTCCGGACAGGGACCGGATGAAAAACTGTTTTTT
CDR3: CASSSGQGPDEKLFF

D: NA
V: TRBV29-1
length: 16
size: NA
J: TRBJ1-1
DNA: TGCAGCGTTGAGTTGAAGTTGGGACAAGTTAACACTGAAGCTTTCTTC
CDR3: CSVELKLGQVNTEAFF

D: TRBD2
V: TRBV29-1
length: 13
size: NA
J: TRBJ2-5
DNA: TGCAGCGTTGGGCTAGCGGGAGGAGAGACCCAGTACTTC
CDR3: CSVGLAGGETQYF

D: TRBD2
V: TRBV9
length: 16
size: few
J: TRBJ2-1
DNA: TGTGCCAGCAGCCCGAGTAGCGGGGGCCTATACAATGAGCAGTTCTTC
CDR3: CASSPSSGGLYNEQFF

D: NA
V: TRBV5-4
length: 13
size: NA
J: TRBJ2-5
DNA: TGTGCCAGCAGCTTGCCTGATAAAGAGACCCAGTACTTC
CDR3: CASSLPDKETQYF

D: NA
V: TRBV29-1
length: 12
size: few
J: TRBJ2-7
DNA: TGCAGCGTTGAAGATTCGGGGGACGAGCAGTACTTC
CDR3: CSVEDSGDEQYF

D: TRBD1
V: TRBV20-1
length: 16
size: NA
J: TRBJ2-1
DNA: TGCAGTGCTAGGTGGGGGAGACAGGGAAGGGGCAATGAGCAGTTCTTC
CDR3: CSARWGRQGRGNEQFF

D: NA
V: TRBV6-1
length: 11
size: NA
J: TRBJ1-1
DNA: TGTGCCAGCAGTCGCCACCCTGAAGCTTTCTTT
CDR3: CASSRHPEAFF

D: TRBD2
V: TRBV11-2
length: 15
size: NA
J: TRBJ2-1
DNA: TGTGCCAGCAGCTTAGTTGCGGGAGGGGCCAATGAGCAGTTCTTC
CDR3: CASSLVAGGANEQFF

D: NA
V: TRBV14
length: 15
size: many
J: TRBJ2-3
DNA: TGTGCCAGCAGTAAAAACAGCCATAGCACAGATACGCAGTATTTT
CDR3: CASSKNSHSTDTQYF

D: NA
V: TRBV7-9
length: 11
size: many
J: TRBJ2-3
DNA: TGTGCCAGCAGCTTAGTAGATACGCAGTATTTT
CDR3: CASSLVDTQYF

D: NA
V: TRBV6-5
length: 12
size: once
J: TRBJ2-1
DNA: TGTGCCAGCAGCCGCATACAGGGATACGAGTTCTTC
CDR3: CASSRIQGYEFF

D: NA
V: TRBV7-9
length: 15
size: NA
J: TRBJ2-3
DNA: TGTGCCAGCAGCCCCTACGGACGGAGCACAGATACGCAGTATTTT
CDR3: CASSPYGRSTDTQYF

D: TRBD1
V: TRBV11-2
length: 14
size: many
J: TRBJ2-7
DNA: TGTGCCAGCAGCTCGACCGGGACAGTGTACGAGCAGTACTTC
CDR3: CASSSTGTVYEQYF

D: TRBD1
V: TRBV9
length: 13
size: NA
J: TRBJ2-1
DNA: TGTGCCAGCAGCGTAGGACAGGGGAACGAGCAGTTCTTC
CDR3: CASSVGQGNEQFF

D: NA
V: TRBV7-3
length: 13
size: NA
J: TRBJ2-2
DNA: TGTGCCAGCAGCTTAACAGGGCCCGGGGAGCTGTTTTTT
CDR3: CASSLTGPGELFF

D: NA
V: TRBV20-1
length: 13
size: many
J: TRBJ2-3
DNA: TGCAGTGCTAGCGAGGGGCCCGCAGATACGCAGTATTTT
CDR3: CSASEGPADTQYF

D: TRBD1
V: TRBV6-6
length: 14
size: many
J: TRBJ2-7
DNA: TGTGCCAGCAGTTACTCGCAGGGGGAGTACGAGCAGTACTTC
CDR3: CASSYSQGEYEQYF

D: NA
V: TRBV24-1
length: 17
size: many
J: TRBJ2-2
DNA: TGTGCCACCAGTGATTTGCATGACGGGAGTCACACCGGGGAGCTGTTTTTT
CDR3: CATSDLHDGSHTGELFF

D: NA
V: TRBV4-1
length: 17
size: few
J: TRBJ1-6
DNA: TGCGCCAGCAGCCAGGATCCTAGGGGGGTTTTGAGTTCACCCCTCCACTTT
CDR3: CASSQDPRGVLSSPLHF

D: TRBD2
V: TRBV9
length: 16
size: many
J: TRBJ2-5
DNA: TGTGCCAGCAGCGCACTACCTTTAGCGGGGAAAGAGACCCAGTACTTC
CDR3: CASSALPLAGKETQYF

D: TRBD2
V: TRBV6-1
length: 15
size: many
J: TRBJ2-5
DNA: TGTGCCAGCAGTTTTCCTAGCGGGGGACAAGAGACCCAGTACTTC
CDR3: CASSFPSGGQETQYF

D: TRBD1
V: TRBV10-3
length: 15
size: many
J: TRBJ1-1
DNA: TGTGCCATCAGTGAGTCGAGGGGACAGGGCGATGAAGCTTTCTTT
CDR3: CAISESRGQGDEAFF

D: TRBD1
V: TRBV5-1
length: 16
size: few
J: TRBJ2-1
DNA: TGCGCCAGCAGCATAGACAGGGGGCGCTTCAACAATGAGCAGTTCTTC
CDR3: CASSIDRGRFNNEQFF

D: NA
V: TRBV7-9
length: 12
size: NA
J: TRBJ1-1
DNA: TGTGCCAGCAGCTACCCTAATCGCGAAGCTTTCTTT
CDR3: CASSYPNREAFF

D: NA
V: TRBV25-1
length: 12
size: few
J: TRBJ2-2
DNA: TGTGCCAGCAGGGGGGACACCGGGGAGCTGTTTTTT
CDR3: CASRGDTGELFF

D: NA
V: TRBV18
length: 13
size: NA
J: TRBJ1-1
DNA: TGTGCCAGCTCCCCCCCGGGACGCACTGTAGCTTTCTTT
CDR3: CASSPPGRTVAFF

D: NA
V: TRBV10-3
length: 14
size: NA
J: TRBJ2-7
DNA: TGTGCCATCAGTGAGGTCGACTCCTCCTACGAGCAGTACTTC
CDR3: CAISEVDSSYEQYF

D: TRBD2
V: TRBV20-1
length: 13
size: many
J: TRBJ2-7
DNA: TGCAGTGCTTTAGCGGGGAGCTCCTACGAGCAGTACTTC
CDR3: CSALAGSSYEQYF

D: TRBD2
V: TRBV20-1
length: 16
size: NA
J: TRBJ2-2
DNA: TGCAGTGCTACAGGGACTAGCGGAGTCAACACCGGGGAGCTGTTTTTT
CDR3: CSATGTSGVNTGELFF

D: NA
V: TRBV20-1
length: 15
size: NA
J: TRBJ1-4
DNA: TGCAGTGCTCGGAGGAGGCGGGGGGTGAGGGAAAAACTGTTTTTT
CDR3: CSARRRRGVREKLFF

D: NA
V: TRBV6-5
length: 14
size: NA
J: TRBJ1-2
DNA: TGTGCCAGCAGTATCTCTGGACAGTCCTATGGCTACACCTTC
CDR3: CASSISGQSYGYTF

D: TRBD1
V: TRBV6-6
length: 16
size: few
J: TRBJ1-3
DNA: TGTGCCAGCAGTTACTCGGGACAGGGGATGGGAAACACCATATATTTT
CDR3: CASSYSGQGMGNTIYF

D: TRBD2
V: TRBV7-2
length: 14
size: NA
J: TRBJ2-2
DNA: TGTGCCAGCAGCGCGGGACTATACACCGGGGAGCTGTTTTTT
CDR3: CASSAGLYTGELFF

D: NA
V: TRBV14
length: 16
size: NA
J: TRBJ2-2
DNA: TGTGCCAGCAGCCAGCCCAAGGCGTCGAACACCGGGGAGCTGTTTTTT
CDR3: CASSQPKASNTGELFF

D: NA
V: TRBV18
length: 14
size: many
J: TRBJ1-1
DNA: TGTGCCAGCTCACCGGCACGGATGAACACTGAAGCTTTCTTT
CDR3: CASSPARMNTEAFF

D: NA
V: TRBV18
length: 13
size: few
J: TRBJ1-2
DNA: TGTGCCAGCTCACAGGTTAAAGGATATGGCTACACCTTC
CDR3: CASSQVKGYGYTF

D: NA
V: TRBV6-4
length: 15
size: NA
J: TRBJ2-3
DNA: TGTGCCAGCAGTGACTCTAGAGGGGGCACAGATACGCAGTATTTT
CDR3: CASSDSRGGTDTQYF

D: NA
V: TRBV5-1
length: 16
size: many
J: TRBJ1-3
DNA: TGCGCCAGCAGCGCGACAGCGAGCGAATCTGGAAACACCATATATTTT
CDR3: CASSATASESGNTIYF

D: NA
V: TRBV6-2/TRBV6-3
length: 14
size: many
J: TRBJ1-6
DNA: TGTGCCAGCAGTGCGACAAGGTGGCATTCACCCCTCCACTTT
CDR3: CASSATRWHSPLHF

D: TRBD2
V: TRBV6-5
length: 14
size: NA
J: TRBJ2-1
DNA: TGTGCCAGCAGTCCCCTCGCGGGGGGCCGAGAGCAGTTCTTC
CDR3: CASSPLAGGREQFF

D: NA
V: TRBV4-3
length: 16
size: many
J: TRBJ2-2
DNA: TGCGCCAGCAGCCAAGAACCAGGGGTCGTGACCGGGGAGCTGTTTTTT
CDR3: CASSQEPGVVTGELFF

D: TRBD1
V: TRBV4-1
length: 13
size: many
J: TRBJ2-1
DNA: TGCGCCAGCAGCCAAGGTAGGGGGCGCGAGCAGTTCTTC
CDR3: CASSQGRGREQFF

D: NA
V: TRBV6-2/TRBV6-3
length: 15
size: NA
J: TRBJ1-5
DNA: TGTGCCAGCAGTTACGCGGGCGCCTCTAATCAGCCCCAGCATTTT
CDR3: CASSYAGASNQPQHF